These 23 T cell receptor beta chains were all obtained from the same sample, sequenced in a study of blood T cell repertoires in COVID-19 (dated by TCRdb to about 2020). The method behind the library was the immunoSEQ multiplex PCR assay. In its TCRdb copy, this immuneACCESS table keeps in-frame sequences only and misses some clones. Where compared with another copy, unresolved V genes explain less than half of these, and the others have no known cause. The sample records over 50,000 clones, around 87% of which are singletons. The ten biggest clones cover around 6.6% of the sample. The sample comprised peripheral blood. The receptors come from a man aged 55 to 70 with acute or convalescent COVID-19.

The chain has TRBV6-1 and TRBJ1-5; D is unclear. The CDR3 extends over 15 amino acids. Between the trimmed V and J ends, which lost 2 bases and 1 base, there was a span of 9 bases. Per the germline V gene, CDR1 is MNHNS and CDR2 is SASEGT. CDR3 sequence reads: CASSETYRSNQPQHF. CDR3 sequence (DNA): TGTGCCAGCAGTGAAACTTACAGAAGCAATCAGCCCCAGCATTTT.

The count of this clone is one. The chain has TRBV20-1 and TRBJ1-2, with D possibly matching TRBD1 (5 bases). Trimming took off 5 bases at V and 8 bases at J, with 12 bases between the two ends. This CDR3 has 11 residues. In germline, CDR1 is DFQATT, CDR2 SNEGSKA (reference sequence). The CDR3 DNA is TGCAGTGCTCAGGGCTCTCGAGGCTACACCTTC. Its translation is CSAQGSRGYTF.

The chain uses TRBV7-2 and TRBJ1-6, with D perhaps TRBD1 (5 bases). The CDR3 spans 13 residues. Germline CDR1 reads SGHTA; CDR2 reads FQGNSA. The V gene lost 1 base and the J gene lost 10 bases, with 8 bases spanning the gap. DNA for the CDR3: TGTGCCAGCAGCTTAGTTTGGGGCTCACCCCTCCACTTT. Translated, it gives CASSLVWGSPLHF. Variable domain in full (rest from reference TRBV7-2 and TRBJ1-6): GAGVSQSPSNKVTEKGKDVELRCDPISGHTALYWYRQSLGQGLEFLIYFQGNSAPDKSGLPSDRFSAERTGGSVSTLTIQRTQQEDSAVYLCASSLVWGSPLHFGNGTRLTVT.

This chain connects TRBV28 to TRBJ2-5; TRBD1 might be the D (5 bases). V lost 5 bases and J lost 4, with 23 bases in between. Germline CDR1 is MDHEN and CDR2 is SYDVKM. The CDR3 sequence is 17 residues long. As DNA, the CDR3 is TGTGCCAGCAGTACCCCCGCGGAGCCAGGGCCCCCAGAGACCCAGTACTTC. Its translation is CASSTPAEPGPPETQYF. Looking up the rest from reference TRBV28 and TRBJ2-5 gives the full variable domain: DVKVTQSSRYLVKRTGEKVFLECVQDMDHENMFWYRQDPGLGLRLIYFSYDVKMKEKGDIPEGYSVSREKKERFSLILESASTNQTSMYLCASSTPAEPGPPETQYFGPGTRLLVL.

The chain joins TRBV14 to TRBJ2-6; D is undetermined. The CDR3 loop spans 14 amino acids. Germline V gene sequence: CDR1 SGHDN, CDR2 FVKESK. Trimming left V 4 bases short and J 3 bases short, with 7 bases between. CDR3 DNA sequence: TGTGCCAGCAGCCCACTCGGTGGGGCCAACGTCCTGACTTTC. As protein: CASSPLGGANVLTF. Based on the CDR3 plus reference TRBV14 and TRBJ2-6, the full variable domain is EAGVTQFPSHSVIEKGQTVTLRCDPISGHDNLYWYRRVMGKEIKFLLHFVKESKQDESGMPNNRFLAERTGGTYSTLKVQPAELEDSGVYFCASSPLGGANVLTFGAGSRLTVL.

The CDR3 here is CASSQDRGRGTQYF. The CDR3 DNA reads as TGTGCCAGCAGCCAAGATAGGGGGCGCGGGACCCAGTACTTC. V is TRBV4-2 and J is TRBJ2-5, with 7 bases identical to TRBD1. The CDR3 loop spans 14 amino acids. V shed 0 bases, J shed 7 bases, and the junction held 5 bases outside the gene matches. Looked up from germline, CDR1 is LGHNA and CDR2 is YNFKEQ.

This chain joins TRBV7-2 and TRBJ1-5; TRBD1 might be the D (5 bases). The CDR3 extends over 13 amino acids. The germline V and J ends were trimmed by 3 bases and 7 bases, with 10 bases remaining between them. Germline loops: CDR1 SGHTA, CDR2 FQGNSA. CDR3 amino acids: CASSFRVGQPQHF. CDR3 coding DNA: TGTGCCAGCAGCTTCAGGGTTGGGCAGCCCCAGCATTTT. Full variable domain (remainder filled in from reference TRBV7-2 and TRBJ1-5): GAGVSQSPSNKVTEKGKDVELRCDPISGHTALYWYRQSLGQGLEFLIYFQGNSAPDKSGLPSDRFSAERTGGSVSTLTIQRTQQEDSAVYLCASSFRVGQPQHFGDGTRLSIL.

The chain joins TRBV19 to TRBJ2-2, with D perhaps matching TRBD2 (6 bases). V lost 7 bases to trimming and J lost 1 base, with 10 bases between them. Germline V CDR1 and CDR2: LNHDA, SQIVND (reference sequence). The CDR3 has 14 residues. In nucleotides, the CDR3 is TGTGCCAGTAACCGGGACTTGAACACCGGGGAGCTGTTTTTT. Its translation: CASNRDLNTGELFF.

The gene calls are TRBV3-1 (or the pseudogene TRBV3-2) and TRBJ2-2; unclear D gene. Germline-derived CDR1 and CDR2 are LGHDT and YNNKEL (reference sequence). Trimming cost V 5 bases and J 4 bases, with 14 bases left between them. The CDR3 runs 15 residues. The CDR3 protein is CASSYLRGPTGELFF. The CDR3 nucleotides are TGTGCCAGCAGCTACCTGAGAGGCCCCACCGGGGAGCTGTTTTTT.

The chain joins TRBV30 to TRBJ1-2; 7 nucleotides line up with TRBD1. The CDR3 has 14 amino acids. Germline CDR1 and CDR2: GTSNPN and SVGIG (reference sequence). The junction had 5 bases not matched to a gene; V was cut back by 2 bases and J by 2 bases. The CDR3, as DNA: TGTGCCTGGAGTCGACAGGGATGGAACTATGGCTACACCTTC. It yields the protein CAWSRQGWNYGYTF.

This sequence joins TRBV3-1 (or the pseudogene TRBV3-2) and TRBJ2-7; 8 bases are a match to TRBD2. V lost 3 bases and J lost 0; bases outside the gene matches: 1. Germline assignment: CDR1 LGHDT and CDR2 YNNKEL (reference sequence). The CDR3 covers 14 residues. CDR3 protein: CASSQTSDSYEQYF. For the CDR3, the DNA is TGTGCCAGCAGCCAGACTAGCGACTCCTACGAGCAGTACTTC.

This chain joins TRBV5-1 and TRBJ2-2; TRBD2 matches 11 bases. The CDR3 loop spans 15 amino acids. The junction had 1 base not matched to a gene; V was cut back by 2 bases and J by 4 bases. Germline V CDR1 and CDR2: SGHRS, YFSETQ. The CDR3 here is CASSLLAGATGELFF. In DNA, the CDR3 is TGCGCCAGCAGCTTACTAGCGGGGGCCACCGGGGAGCTGTTTTTT. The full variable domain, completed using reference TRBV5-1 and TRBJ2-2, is KAGVTQTPRYLIKTRGQQVTLSCSPISGHRSVSWYQQTPGQGLQFLFEYFSETQRNKGNFPGRFSGRQFSNSRSEMNVSTLELGDSALYLCASSLLAGATGELFFGEGSRLTVL.

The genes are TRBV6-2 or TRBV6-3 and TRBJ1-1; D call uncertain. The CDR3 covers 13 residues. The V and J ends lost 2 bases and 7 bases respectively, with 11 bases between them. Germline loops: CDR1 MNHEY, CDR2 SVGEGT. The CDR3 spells CASSYGVGIEAFF. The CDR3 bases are TGTGCCAGCAGTTACGGTGTCGGGATTGAAGCTTTCTTT.

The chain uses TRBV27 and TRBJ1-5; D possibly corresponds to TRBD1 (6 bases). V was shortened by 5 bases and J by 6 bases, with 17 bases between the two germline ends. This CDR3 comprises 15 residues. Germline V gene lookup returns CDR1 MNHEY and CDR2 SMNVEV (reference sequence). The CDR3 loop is CASSPREGVPQPQHF. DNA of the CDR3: TGTGCCAGCAGTCCCCGGGAGGGGGTCCCTCAGCCCCAGCATTTT.

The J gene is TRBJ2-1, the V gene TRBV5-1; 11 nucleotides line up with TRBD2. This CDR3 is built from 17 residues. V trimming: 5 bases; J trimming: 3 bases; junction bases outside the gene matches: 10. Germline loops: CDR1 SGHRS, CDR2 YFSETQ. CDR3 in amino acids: CASRPTSGGVYYNEQFF. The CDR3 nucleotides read TGCGCCAGCAGGCCTACTAGCGGGGGAGTATACTACAATGAGCAGTTCTTC.

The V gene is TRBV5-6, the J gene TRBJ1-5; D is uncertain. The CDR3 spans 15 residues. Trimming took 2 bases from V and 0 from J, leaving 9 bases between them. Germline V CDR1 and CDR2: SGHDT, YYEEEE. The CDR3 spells CASSFAHNSNQPQHF. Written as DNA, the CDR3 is TGTGCCAGCAGCTTCGCGCATAATAGCAATCAGCCCCAGCATTTT.

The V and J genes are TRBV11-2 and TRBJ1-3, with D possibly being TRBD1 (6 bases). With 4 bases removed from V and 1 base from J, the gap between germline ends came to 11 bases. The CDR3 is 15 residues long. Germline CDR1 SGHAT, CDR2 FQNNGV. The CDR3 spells CASSSDRLSGNTIYF. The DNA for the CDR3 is TGTGCCAGCAGCTCAGACAGGTTGTCTGGAAACACCATATATTTT.

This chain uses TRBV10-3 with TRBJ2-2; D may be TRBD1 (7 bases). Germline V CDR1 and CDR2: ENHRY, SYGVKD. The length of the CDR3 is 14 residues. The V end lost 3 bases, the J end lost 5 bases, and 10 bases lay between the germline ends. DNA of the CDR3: TGTGCCATCAGTGACCAGGGGGGAACCGGGGAGCTGTTTTTT. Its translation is CAISDQGGTGELFF.

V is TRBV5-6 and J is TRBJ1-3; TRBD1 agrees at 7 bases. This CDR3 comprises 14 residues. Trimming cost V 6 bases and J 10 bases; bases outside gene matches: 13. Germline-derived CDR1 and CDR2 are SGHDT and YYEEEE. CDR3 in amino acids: CASTAQEADRTIYF. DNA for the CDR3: TGTGCCAGCACCGCCCAGGAGGCGGACAGGACCATATATTTT. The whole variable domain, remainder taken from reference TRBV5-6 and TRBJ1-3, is DAGVTQSPTHLIKTRGQQVTLRCSPKSGHDTVSWYQQALGQGPQFIFQYYEEEERQRGNFPDRFSGHQFPNYSSELNVNALLLGDSALYLCASTAQEADRTIYFGEGSWLTVV.

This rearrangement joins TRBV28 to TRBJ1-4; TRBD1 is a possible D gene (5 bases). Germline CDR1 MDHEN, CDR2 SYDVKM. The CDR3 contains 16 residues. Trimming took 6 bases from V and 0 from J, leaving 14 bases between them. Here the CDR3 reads CASSPTPRATNEKLFF. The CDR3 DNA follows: TGTGCCAGCAGCCCCACCCCCAGGGCAACTAATGAAAAACTGTTTTTT.

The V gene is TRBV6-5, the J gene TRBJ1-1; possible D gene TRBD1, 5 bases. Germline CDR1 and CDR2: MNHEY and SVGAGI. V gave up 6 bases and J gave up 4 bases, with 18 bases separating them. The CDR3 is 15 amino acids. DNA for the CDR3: TGTGCCAGCAGCGAGTACAGGCTCCCAAGCACTGAAGCTTTCTTT. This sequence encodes CASSEYRLPSTEAFF.

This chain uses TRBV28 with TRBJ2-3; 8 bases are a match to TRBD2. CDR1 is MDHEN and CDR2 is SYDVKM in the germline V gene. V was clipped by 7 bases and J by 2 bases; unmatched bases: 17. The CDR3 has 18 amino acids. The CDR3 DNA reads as TGTGCCAGCACCACATTACTAATAGTAGCGGGGAACACAGATACGCAGTATTTT. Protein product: CASTTLLIVAGNTDTQYF.

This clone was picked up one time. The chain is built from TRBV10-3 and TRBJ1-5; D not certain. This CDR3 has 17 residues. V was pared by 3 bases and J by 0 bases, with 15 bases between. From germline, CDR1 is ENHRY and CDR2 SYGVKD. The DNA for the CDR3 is TGTGCCATCAGTGAAGGAGGGTTCGATTATAGCAATCAGCCCCAGCATTTT. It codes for CAISEGGFDYSNQPQHF.